This TCR beta chain comes out of a study of T cell responses to AZD1222 COVID-19 vaccine. Study-wide results and limits: Two AZD1222 administrations were followed by greater Spike-specific TCR breadth and depth.

Germline V gene sequence: CDR1 KGHSH, CDR2 LQKENI. With 2 bases clipped from V and 2 bases from J, the junction kept 10 bases outside the gene matches. The CDR3 contains 20 residues. Worth noting for this clone: Antigen specificity is unknown.

Some clones are missing from TCRdb's copy, which holds only in-frame ones; the method was immunoSEQ multiplex PCR. The top ten clones hold 0.7% to 0.9% of a sample with roughly 170,000 clones, 85% to 95% of them seen once. J is TRBJ2-6 and V is TRBV18; 12 bases fit TRBD1. Material: peripheral blood, obtained on day 0 of AZD1222 vaccination. The sequence came from an adult in good health. CDR3 bases: TGTGCCAGCTCACCAATAGTCGTGGGACAGGGGGCACCTGGGGCCAACGTCCTGACTTTC. Protein product: CASSPIVVGQGAPGANVLTF. Looking up the rest from reference TRBV18 and TRBJ2-6 gives the full variable domain: NAGVMQNPRHLVRRRGQEARLRCSPMKGHSHVYWYRQLPEEGLKFMVYLQKENIIDESGMPKERFSAEFPKEGPSILRIQQVVRGDSAAYFCASSPIVVGQGAPGANVLTFGAGSRLTVL.